This entry is about one T cell receptor (beta chain). Authors' analysis steps: Amplification of reference gene primers provided the estimated nucleated cell counts. Clones were read by immunoSEQ multiplex PCR, and TCRdb kept only the in-frame ones, dropping some. V and J calls and clone size come straight from that table; D and trimming were deduced from the DNA. The sample shows 110,000 to 150,000 clones, around 89% of them seen only once. These data originate in a study of blood T cell repertoires in COVID-19. Study-level information: Samples taken during acute and convalescent COVID-19 were collected in the United States, Italy and Spain. The cDNA or gDNA used as material had been derived from T cells, B-cell-depleted T cells, or PBMCs.

Trimming took 4 bases from V and 5 from J; bases not matched to a gene: 11. The germline gives CDR1 SGHDN, CDR2 FVKESK. The CDR3 runs 17 residues. The sample taken for sequencing was peripheral blood. J is TRBJ2-3 and V is TRBV14; 11 bases line up with TRBD2. This TCR derives from a man aged 55 to 69 with active or convalescent COVID-19. Here the CDR3 reads CASSPLGVAGGRDTQYF. DNA for the CDR3: TGTGCCAGCAGCCCCCTAGGAGTAGCGGGGGGGCGAGATACGCAGTATTTT.